These 13 T cell receptor beta chains were all obtained from the same sample, sequenced in a study of tumor-infiltrating lymphocytes in primary liver carcinoma. The source of the blood RNA was unsorted whole blood, and germline DNA was extracted as well. TCR beta cDNA was prepared out of approximately 470 ng total RNA by means of a constant-region primer. Three nested multiplex PCR rounds, a slightly modified ARM-PCR, produced the libraries for TCR beta. TRBV1-TRBV30 forward primers paired with a C-beta reverse primer drove the first two PCR rounds, about 9 cycles each. TCRdb fed the multiplex PCR reads into MiXCR, producing one record per CDR3 protein. The table lists 300,000 to 350,000 distinct CDR3 sequences, approximately 65% of them singletons. The sample taken for sequencing was peripheral blood. The receptor set was obtained from a middle-aged man with primary liver carcinoma and hepatitis B virus infection.

Comments on this clonotype: The junction departs from germline at one end; a sequencing error may be responsible. The V gene is TRBV11-2, the J gene TRBJ2-5; D is unclear. This CDR3 region has 11 residues. Germline loops: CDR1 SGHAT, CDR2 FQNNGV. This CDR3 reads CASSEQDTQYF. Here the CDR3 DNA reads TGTGCTAGCAGCGAGCAAGATACCCAGTACTTC.

To note about this clonotype: A single base separates this from a much larger clone, so it may be a read error. CDR3 nucleotides: TGTGCCAGCAGGCTAGGGACAGGGGCGTTCGACTACACCTTC. Protein sequence: CASRLGTGAFDYTF. This chain connects TRBV6-2 or TRBV6-3 to TRBJ1-2; 10 bases agree with TRBD1. Germline trimming cut 6 bases from V and 10 bases from J; bases unmatched to any gene: 11. The CDR3 sequence is 14 residues long. CDR1 and CDR2 (germline): MNHEY, SVGEGT.

This clonotype has just one count. This CDR3 fails to terminate in the conserved phenylalanine or tryptophan, so it likely reflects a read error. The chain uses TRBV11-2 and TRBJ1-5, with D tentatively TRBD1 (5 bases). V lost 3 bases, J lost 10 bases, and 16 bases lay in between. Germline V gene lookup returns CDR1 SGHAT and CDR2 FQNNGV. The CDR3 length is 14 residues. The CDR3 DNA reads TGTGCCAGCAGCTTCGATGGGGGTGGTCAACCCCAGCATTAT. It specifies CASSFDGGGQPQHY.

About this clonotype itself: A read error may account for a junction end that differs from germline. The V and J genes are TRBV11-3 and TRBJ2-2, with TRBD2 matching over 9 bases. There are 14 residues in the CDR3. Germline CDR1 reads SGHNT; CDR2 reads YENEEA. The CDR3 region has the DNA TGTACCAGCAGCTTACGACTAGCGGCCGGGGAGCTGTCTTTT. It encodes CTSSLRLAAGELSF.

Remarks on this clonotype: Being one base from a much bigger clone, this may be a read error. The CDR3: CASSHSESTGELFF. The CDR3 DNA reads TGTGCCAGCAGTCACTCGGAGTCCACCGGGGAGCTGTTTTTT. The chain links TRBV6-2 or TRBV6-3 to TRBJ2-2, with unresolved D. Germline V gene lookup returns CDR1 MNHEY and CDR2 SVGEGT. This CDR3 has 14 amino acids.

For this clonotype: A read error may produce the germline difference seen at one junction end. The chain recombines TRBV29-1 with TRBJ2-5; D remains unclear. The CDR3 is 11 amino acids. Looked up from germline, CDR1 is SQVTM and CDR2 is ANQGSEA. The CDR3 protein is CSAEATGHQYF. The CDR3 bases are TGCAGCGCTGAAGCGACCGGGCACCAGTACTTC.

With regard to this clonotype: The junction departs from the called germline gene at one end, perhaps through a read error. V usage is TRBV11-2 and J usage is TRBJ2-1; maybe TRBD2 (6 bases). Germline V lookup: CDR1 SGHAT, CDR2 FQNNGV. This CDR3 comprises 14 residues. This CDR3 is CASSLEWEADEQLF. The CDR3 coding sequence is TGTGCCAGCAGCTTAGAGTGGGAGGCAGATGAACAGCTCTTC.

This clonotype was seen a few times. The chain combines TRBV19 with TRBJ2-7; 11 bases are shared with TRBD2. The CDR3 length is 14 residues. Per the germline V gene, CDR1 is LNHDA and CDR2 is SQIVND (reference sequence). The V and J ends lost 5 bases and 7 bases, in that order; junction bases with no gene match: 7. The CDR3 sequence is CASSGASGRREQYF. DNA of the CDR3: TGTGCCAGTAGTGGCGCTAGCGGGAGGAGAGAGCAGTACTTC.

As for this clonotype: Given a much more abundant clone one base away, this may be a read error. This rearrangement joins TRBV10-3 to TRBJ2-7; D is ambiguous. Germline CDR1 is ENHRY and CDR2 is SYGVKD. CDR3 size: 13 residues. The ends were cut back, 2 bases at V and 2 bases at J, with 7 bases in the middle. CDR3 region: CAISETSPYEQYF. The CDR3 nucleotides read TGTGCCATCAGTGAGACGAGTCCCTACGAGCAGTACTTC.

CDR3 amino acids: CASSSMGTDYEQYF. As DNA, the CDR3 is TGTGCCAGCAGCTCGATGGGGACCGATTACGAGCAGTACTTC. The chain combines TRBV12-3 or TRBV12-4 with TRBJ2-7; perhaps D is TRBD1 or TRBD2 (5 bases each). The CDR3 is 14 amino acids. Deletions cut 6 bases from V and 4 bases from J, with 16 bases between.

On this clonotype itself: At one of its ends the junction is not consistent with the germline gene, which may arise from a read error. This sequence joins TRBV5-8 and TRBJ2-7; 9 bases line up with TRBD1. Looked up from germline, CDR1 is SGHTS and CDR2 is YDEGEE. The CDR3 is 14 residues long. CDR3: CARSLSDRGYEQYF. The CDR3, as DNA: TGTGCCAGAAGCTTGTCGGACAGGGGTTACGAGCAGTACTTC.

Comment on this clonotype: A much larger clone lies a single base off, so this may be a read error. V usage is TRBV6-5 and J usage is TRBJ2-1; 11 bases align to TRBD2. The CDR3 extends over 15 amino acids. Germline V gene sequence: CDR1 MNHEY, CDR2 SVGAGI. CDR3 nucleotide sequence: TGTACCAGCAGTTTAGCGGGGGGGCCCTACAATGAGCAGTTCTTC. It encodes CTSSLAGGPYNEQFF.

Points on this clonotype: An end of the junction does not agree with germline; a read error may underlie this. The chain couples TRBV11-2 to TRBJ2-5; D is uncertain. In germline, CDR1 is SGHAT, CDR2 FQNNGV. This CDR3 is built from 14 residues. The CDR3 sequence: CASSLRLGSETQHF. DNA of the CDR3: TGTGCCAGCAGCTTACGACTGGGGTCTGAGACCCAGCACTTC.